This TCR beta chain was sequenced during a study of beta chain features in type 1 diabetes. The CDR3 covers 14 residues. Germline V gene sequence: CDR1 LNHNV, CDR2 YYDKDF (reference sequence). The V gene lost 1 base and the J gene lost 5 bases, with 11 bases spanning the gap. All of the isolated RNA was reverse transcribed, so expressed TCRB transcripts were sequenced. For naive, central memory and regulatory T cell samples, reads averaged around 3.6 million. Some clones are missing from TCRdb's copy, which holds only in-frame ones; the method was immunoSEQ multiplex PCR. The sample includes some 150,000 clones, roughly a tenth seen only once; the top ten take 0.6% to 0.8%.

This TCR came from a man younger than 35 in good health. Input material: central memory CD4+ T cells from blood. The genes are TRBV15 and TRBJ1-2, with D possibly being TRBD1 (6 bases). CDR3 sequence (DNA): TGTGCCACCAGCAGAGGGGGGCTGAAGTATGGCTACACCTTC. Translated: CATSRGGLKYGYTF.